This TCR beta chain was observed in a study of blood T cell repertoires in COVID-19. At the level of the study: The study drew acute and convalescent COVID-19 samples from the United States, Italy and Spain. T cells, B-cell-depleted T cells, or PBMCs provided the cDNA or gDNA that served as material.

Authors' data handling: Amplification of reference gene primers provided the estimated nucleated cell counts. The data were produced by immunoSEQ multiplex PCR, yet TCRdb's version contains in-frame clones alone and is incomplete. The V and J calls and clone size were taken over from that table, and D and trimming were inferred from the DNA. The sample holds around 81,000 clones, approximately 82% seen once. V was shortened by 3 bases and J by 5 bases, with 11 bases between the two germline ends. The CDR3 sequence is 13 residues long. The germline V gene has CDR1 LGHDT and CDR2 YNNKEL (reference sequence).

The sample comprised peripheral blood. This chain joins TRBV3-1 (or the pseudogene TRBV3-2) and TRBJ2-7, with D perhaps matching TRBD1 (5 bases). The clonotype comes from a human donor in a cohort sampled during active COVID-19. CDR3 sequence: CASSQVTAHEQYF. As DNA, the CDR3 is TGTGCCAGCAGCCAGGTGACAGCCCACGAGCAGTACTTC.